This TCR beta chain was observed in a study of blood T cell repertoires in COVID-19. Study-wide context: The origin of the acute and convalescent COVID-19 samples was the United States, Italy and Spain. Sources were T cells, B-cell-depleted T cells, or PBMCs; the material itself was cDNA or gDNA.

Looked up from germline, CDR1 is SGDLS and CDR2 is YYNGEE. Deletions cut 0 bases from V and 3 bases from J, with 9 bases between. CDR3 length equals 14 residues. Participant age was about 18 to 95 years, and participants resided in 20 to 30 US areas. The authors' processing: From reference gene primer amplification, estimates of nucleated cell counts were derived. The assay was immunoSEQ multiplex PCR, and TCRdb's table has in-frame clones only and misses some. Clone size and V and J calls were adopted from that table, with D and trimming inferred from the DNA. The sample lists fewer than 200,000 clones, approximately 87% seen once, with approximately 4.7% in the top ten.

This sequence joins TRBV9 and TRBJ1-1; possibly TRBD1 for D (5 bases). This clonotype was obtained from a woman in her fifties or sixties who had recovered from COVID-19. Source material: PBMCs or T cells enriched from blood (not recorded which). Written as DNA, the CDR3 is TGTGCCAGCAGCGTAGCAGACAGATACACTGAAGCTTTCTTT. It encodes CASSVADRYTEAFF.